The entry that follows covers one T cell receptor beta chain sequence. Its cognate antigen is unknown. CD4+ naive, central memory, regulatory and stem cell-like memory subsets were isolated by sorting on CD45RO/CCR7/CD25/CD127/CD95/CD27. All of the isolated RNA was reverse transcribed, so expressed TCRB transcripts were sequenced. TCRdb's copy holds only in-frame clones and misses some; the assay was immunoSEQ multiplex PCR. The table lists 200,000 to 300,000 clones, 11% to 15% of them singletons. This sample is part of a study of beta chain features in type 1 diabetes. Study as a whole: Patients and healthy donors were similar in age, gender and cell yields.

The length of the CDR3 is 14 residues. The germline V gene encodes CDR1 SGHNT and CDR2 YYREEE (reference sequence). Between the trimmed V and J ends, which lost 0 bases and 4 bases, there was a span of 9 bases. Study-wide results and limits: All four CD4+ subsets from Type 1 diabetes patients carried moderately but significantly shorter TCRB CDR3s. Researchers reported that naive, central memory and Treg TCRB repertoires appeared more similar in patients than in healthy donors.

This TCR came from a woman aged 40 to 50 in good health. This chain connects TRBV5-4 to TRBJ2-3; no definite D call. Sequenced input: naive CD4+ T cells from blood. The CDR3 nucleotides read TGTGCCAGCAGCTTGGCAGCGCCGGCAGATACGCAGTATTTT. The encoded protein is CASSLAAPADTQYF.